This section outlines one T cell receptor (beta chain) sequence together with its context. Its target is unknown. The diagnosis in patients was locally advanced or metastatic urothelial carcinoma. Data came from immunoSEQ multiplex PCR; TCRdb stores just in-frame clones and leaves some out. The sample includes approximately 48,000 clones, about 90% of them seen just once. The entry originates in a study of PD-L1 blockade in urothelial cancer. Across the study: Atezolizumab was started by patients around 2014 at 1,200 mg intravenously every 3 weeks. Blood drawn 3 weeks (second dose) and 6 weeks after treatment start was analyzed.

The CDR3 spans 13 residues. The V gene lost 2 bases and the J gene lost 4 bases, with 9 bases spanning the gap. Germline V gene sequence: CDR1 SGHRS, CDR2 YFSETQ. Study-level points and caveats: By 3 weeks, tumor-associated blood clones had expanded more in durable-benefit patients.

The sample consisted of PBMCs, taken around atezolizumab (anti-PD-L1) treatment. This TCR came from a man in his 60s with urothelial cancer. The J gene is TRBJ1-2, the V gene TRBV5-1; the D is unclear. The CDR3 is CASSLDKAYGYTF. The CDR3 DNA sequence: TGCGCCAGCAGCTTAGACAAAGCCTATGGCTACACCTTC.